Listed here are 29 T cell receptor beta chains from one sample, sequenced in a study of response to subunit inactivated influenza vaccine. TCRdb reprocessed the RT-PCR reads with MiXCR, giving one entry per CDR3 protein. The sample has about half a million distinct CDR3 sequences, roughly 27% seen once. Sequences were derived from CD4+ T cells sorted from PBMCs, sampled more than 4 days after vaccination. Receptors originate from a man in his fifties or sixties who received an inactivated influenza vaccine.

In its sample, this clonotype was seen many times. The chain combines TRBV5-1 with TRBJ2-1; a weak D match, TRBD2 (6 bases). The germline V gene has CDR1 SGHRS and CDR2 YFSETQ. The CDR3 is 17 residues long. Trimming removed 6 bases from V and 0 bases from J, with 19 bases in between. The CDR3 loop is CASTPYTGTRSYNEQFF. Here the CDR3 DNA reads TGCGCCAGCACGCCCTACACCGGGACTCGCTCCTACAATGAGCAGTTCTTC.

The rearrangement links TRBV11-2 to TRBJ1-3; D is unclear. The CDR3 contains 14 residues. Germline CDR1 SGHAT, CDR2 FQNNGV. The ends were cut back, 5 bases at V and 2 bases at J, with 10 bases in the middle. The CDR3 protein is CASSRPVAGNTIYF. The CDR3 DNA follows: TGTGCCAGCAGCCGTCCGGTCGCTGGAAACACCATATATTTT. Using reference TRBV11-2 and TRBJ1-3 for the parts outside the CDR3, the full variable domain is EAGVAQSPRYKIIEKRQSVAFWCNPISGHATLYWYQQILGQGPKLLIQFQNNGVVDDSQLPKDRFSAERLKGVDSTLKIQPAKLEDSAVYLCASSRPVAGNTIYFGEGSWLTVV.

This clonotype was recorded a few times. The CDR3 region is CSVQLSNQPQHF. The CDR3 DNA sequence: TGCAGCGTTCAACTTAGCAATCAGCCCCAGCATTTT. The chain couples TRBV29-1 to TRBJ1-5; no definite D call. Germline V gene sequence: CDR1 SQVTM, CDR2 ANQGSEA. V shed 5 bases and J shed 0 bases, with 5 bases lying between them. This CDR3 comprises 12 residues.

This clonotype was counted only a few times. V and J are TRBV5-1 and TRBJ1-5; no clear D. V lost 4 bases to trimming and J lost 2 bases, with 10 bases between them. Germline V gene lookup returns CDR1 SGHRS and CDR2 YFSETQ. The CDR3 loop spans 14 amino acids. CDR3 DNA sequence: TGCGCCAGCAGCCAGGAAAGCGGCAATCAGCCCCAGCATTTT. This gives the protein CASSQESGNQPQHF.

V is TRBV7-8 and J is TRBJ2-7; D not certain. Germline V lookup: CDR1 SGHVS, CDR2 FQNEAQ. The CDR3 runs to 18 residues. Between the trimmed V and J ends, which lost 5 bases and 3 bases, there was a span of 26 bases. The DNA of the CDR3 is TGTGCCAGCAGCCAAAGAGGCCCCCGGGTGCAGGTCTACTACGAGCAGTACTTC. Amino acids: CASSQRGPRVQVYYEQYF.

This chain joins TRBV20-1 and TRBJ2-1; D assignment may be TRBD1 or TRBD2 (5 bases each). This CDR3 region has 14 residues. Germline assignment: CDR1 DFQATT and CDR2 SNEGSKA (reference sequence). The ends were cut back, 7 bases at V and 1 base at J, with 14 bases in the middle. CDR3 sequence (DNA): TGCAGTGTCCCCGGGACCCGATCCTACAATGAGCAGTTCTTC. Protein product: CSVPGTRSYNEQFF.

This clonotype was picked up many times. The chain has TRBV6-5 and TRBJ1-2; 10 bases align to TRBD1. The CDR3 is 16 residues long. Germline loops: CDR1 MNHEY, CDR2 SVGAGI. Germline trimming cut 0 bases from V and 4 bases from J; bases unmatched to any gene: 5. The CDR3 protein is CASSYSGQGGRYGYTF. The CDR3 DNA reads TGTGCCAGCAGTTACTCTGGACAGGGGGGCCGCTATGGCTACACCTTC.

This clonotype was found a few times. The genes are TRBV10-2 and TRBJ2-3; D unresolved. Trimming took 6 bases from V and 8 from J, leaving 15 bases between them. There are 13 residues in the CDR3. Looked up from germline, CDR1 is WSHSY and CDR2 is SAAADI. CDR3 amino acids: CASRTPRDATQYF. DNA of the CDR3: TGCGCCAGCAGGACCCCTAGGGATGCTACGCAGTATTTT.

The chain employs TRBV5-1 and TRBJ2-3, with a weak D call TRBD1 (5 bases). The CDR3 runs 13 residues. CDR1 is SGHRS and CDR2 is YFSETQ in the germline V gene. V lost 3 bases, J lost 14 bases, and 19 bases lay in between. CDR3 loop: CASSWESRGLMYF. The DNA for the CDR3 is TGCGCCAGCAGCTGGGAATCAAGGGGTCTCATGTATTTT.

This clonotype has only a few counts. This chain joins TRBV15 and TRBJ2-7; TRBD2 matches 7 bases. V trimming: 4 bases; J trimming: 1 base; junction bases outside the gene matches: 13. The CDR3 totals 17 residues. Germline CDR1 and CDR2: LNHNV and YYDKDF (reference sequence). CDR3 in amino acids: CATSTREVRGGSYEQYF. CDR3 coding DNA: TGTGCCACCAGCACCCGGGAGGTGCGGGGAGGATCCTACGAGCAGTACTTC.

This clonotype was seen many times. The chain links TRBV10-2 to TRBJ1-5; D is possibly TRBD1 (5 bases). The CDR3 is 13 residues long. Germline-derived CDR1 and CDR2 are WSHSY and SAAADI. The ends were cut back, 3 bases at V and 2 bases at J, with 5 bases in the middle. Written as DNA, the CDR3 is TGCGCCAGCAGTGAAGGGGGCAATCAGCCCCAGCATTTT. Translated: CASSEGGNQPQHF.

This clonotype was recorded at least ten times. The CDR3 DNA reads as TGTGCCACGATAAGGGAGTTATTGAACACCGGGGAGCTGTTTTTT. Translation gives CATIRELLNTGELFF. The chain employs TRBV10-3 and TRBJ2-2; D perhaps matches TRBD2 (5 bases). Germline-derived CDR1 and CDR2 are ENHRY and SYGVKD. The CDR3 covers 15 residues. Trimming removed 10 bases at V and 1 base at J, with 16 bases between.

The sample holds a few counts of this clonotype. V is TRBV20-1 and J is TRBJ2-7, with D possibly matching TRBD1 (5 bases). CDR3 size: 16 residues. V lost 0 bases to trimming and J lost 4 bases, with 19 bases between them. CDR1 and CDR2 (germline): DFQATT, SNEGSKA (reference sequence). The CDR3, as DNA: TGCAGTGCTAGAGATGGGGCAGGGAAGGGAAGGTACGAGCAGTACTTC. Protein product: CSARDGAGKGRYEQYF.

This chain links TRBV4-1 with TRBJ2-3; D call uncertain. The CDR3 runs to 14 residues. Germline-derived CDR1 and CDR2 are MGHRA and YSYEKL. The ends were cut back, 2 bases at V and 3 bases at J, with 9 bases in the middle. The CDR3 here is CASSQLSPTDTQYF. The CDR3 bases are TGCGCCAGCAGCCAACTTTCCCCTACAGATACGCAGTATTTT.

This sequence joins TRBV27 and TRBJ1-5, with 8 nucleotides matching TRBD1. CDR3 length: 14 amino acids. Germline V lookup: CDR1 MNHEY, CDR2 SMNVEV (reference sequence). Unmatched junction bases numbered 6, after V lost 6 bases and J lost 5 bases. CDR3 DNA: TGTGCCAGCAGATTCAGGGGGCCTGATCAGCCCCAGCATTTT. Residues: CASRFRGPDQPQHF.

This chain joins TRBV7-9 and TRBJ1-4; D perhaps matches TRBD1 (5 bases). Trimming took off 5 bases at V and 5 bases at J, with 18 bases between the two ends. The CDR3 consists of 16 residues. Germline values: CDR1 SEHNR, CDR2 FQNEAQ (reference sequence). CDR3 in amino acids: CASSMTSGTQNEKLFF. The CDR3 region has the DNA TGTGCCAGCAGCATGACCTCCGGGACCCAGAATGAAAAACTGTTTTTT. Variable domain in full (rest from reference TRBV7-9 and TRBJ1-4): DTGVSQNPRHKITKRGQNVTFRCDPISEHNRLYWYRQTLGQGPEFLTYFQNEAQLEKSRLLSDRFSAERPKGSFSTLEIQRTEQGDSAMYLCASSMTSGTQNEKLFFGSGTQLSVL.

This clonotype has more than one count but fewer than ten. V and J are TRBV12-3 or TRBV12-4 and TRBJ2-3; D gene unclear. The CDR3 spans 15 residues. With 2 bases removed from V and 2 bases from J, the gap between germline ends came to 11 bases. In DNA form, the CDR3 reads TGTGCCAGCAGTTTAACAGTCCGCTTCACAGATACGCAGTATTTT. Its protein is CASSLTVRFTDTQYF.

The table lists this clonotype with a few counts. This chain links TRBV7-9 with TRBJ1-2; 9 bases are a match to TRBD1. V shed 5 bases, J shed 4 bases, and the junction held 8 bases outside the gene matches. CDR1 is SEHNR, CDR2 FQNEAQ, per germline (reference sequence). CDR3 length: 15 residues. Here the CDR3 DNA reads TGTGCCAGCAGCCCGAACAGGGGGCTTATCTATGGCTACACCTTC. Residues: CASSPNRGLIYGYTF.

The CDR3 DNA reads TGTGCCATCAGCACTAGTTTCCAAGAGACCCAGTACTTC. Translation: CAISTSFQETQYF. The rearrangement links TRBV10-3 to TRBJ2-5, with D perhaps matching TRBD2 (5 bases). Germline V gene lookup returns CDR1 ENHRY and CDR2 SYGVKD. The CDR3 contains 13 residues. Trimming took off 6 bases at V and 1 base at J, with 9 bases between the two ends.

There are a few counts of this clonotype. CDR3 coding DNA: TGTGCCAGCAGCTTGGGGGGAGGCGGTGAAAAACTGTTTTTT. This gives the protein CASSLGGGGEKLFF. The rearrangement links TRBV7-2 to TRBJ1-4; maybe TRBD1 (5 bases). V gave up 3 bases and J gave up 7 bases, with 12 bases separating them. The CDR3 contains 14 residues. The V gene's germline CDR1 is SGHTA and CDR2 FQGNSA.

The chain carries TRBV4-2 and TRBJ2-3; D possibly uses TRBD1 or TRBD2 (5 bases each). The V end lost 0 bases, the J end lost 3 bases, and 7 bases lay between the germline ends. The CDR3 contains 14 residues. Germline V gene lookup returns CDR1 LGHNA and CDR2 YNFKEQ. CDR3 in DNA: TGTGCCAGCAGCCAAGAATGGGGGACAGATACGCAGTATTTT. The encoded protein is CASSQEWGTDTQYF.

This clonotype was counted only a few times. The chain recombines TRBV18 with TRBJ1-6; D not certain. The CDR3 sequence is 13 residues long. Germline CDR1 and CDR2: KGHSH and LQKENI. Trimming cost V 6 bases and J 8 bases, with 11 bases left between them. The CDR3 coding sequence is TGTGCCAGCTCGGCGATTCGGGATTCACCCCTCCACTTT. It specifies CASSAIRDSPLHF.

The chain uses TRBV7-2 and TRBJ2-5; D perhaps matches TRBD2 (7 bases). The CDR3 is 17 amino acids. Germline V lookup: CDR1 SGHTA, CDR2 FQGNSA. Trimming removed 1 base from V and 4 bases from J, with 19 bases in between. The CDR3 region has the DNA TGTGCCAGCAGCTTAGTGTGGATGGGGGGGGGCAGAGAGACCCAGTACTTC. This translates into CASSLVWMGGGRETQYF.

This clonotype was observed a few times. The chain links TRBV29-1 to TRBJ1-1; 7 bases are shared with TRBD1. The V gene's germline CDR1 is SQVTM and CDR2 ANQGSEA. The CDR3 is 13 residues long. With V trimmed by 8 bases and J by 0 bases, 6 bases remained unmatched. CDR3 DNA sequence: TGCAGCTACTCGGGACAGTTGAACACTGAAGCTTTCTTT. As protein: CSYSGQLNTEAFF.

The CDR3 sequence: CASSLLANTEAFF. For the CDR3, the DNA is TGTGCCAGCAGCTTACTTGCGAACACTGAAGCTTTCTTT. The chain joins TRBV7-3 to TRBJ1-1; D remains ambiguous. The CDR3 is made up of 13 amino acids. Per the germline V gene, CDR1 is SGHTA and CDR2 is FQGTGA. V lost 2 bases and J lost 1, with 5 bases in between. Looking up the rest from reference TRBV7-3 and TRBJ1-1 gives the full variable domain: GAGVSQTPSNKVTEKGKYVELRCDPISGHTALYWYRQSLGQGPEFLIYFQGTGAADDSGLPNDRFFAVRPEGSVSTLKIQRTERGDSAVYLCASSLLANTEAFFGQGTRLTVV.

The chain combines TRBV3-1 with TRBJ2-1; 7 nucleotides line up with TRBD1. CDR3 length equals 18 residues. The junction had 12 bases not matched to a gene; V was cut back by 0 bases and J by 4 bases. CDR1 and CDR2 (germline): LGHDT, YNNKEL (reference sequence). The CDR3 sequence is CASSQERGNRGSYNEQFF. The DNA of the CDR3 is TGTGCCAGCAGCCAAGAGAGGGGGAACAGGGGATCGTACAATGAGCAGTTCTTC.

The chain is built from TRBV20-1 and TRBJ2-3, with 13 nucleotides matching TRBD2. V lost 2 bases to trimming and J lost 0 bases; unmatched junction nucleotides: 5. The germline V gene has CDR1 DFQATT and CDR2 SNEGSKA (reference sequence). This CDR3 comprises 17 residues. The CDR3 DNA follows: TGCAGTGCTAGATCGGGGGGACTAGCGGGAAGCACAGATACGCAGTATTTT. Encoded protein: CSARSGGLAGSTDTQYF.

This clonotype appeared a few times. This chain joins TRBV7-2 and TRBJ2-5; no definite D call. CDR1 and CDR2 from the germline V gene are SGHTA and FQGNSA. This CDR3 has 14 amino acids. The V gene lost 1 base and the J gene lost 4 bases, with 10 bases spanning the gap. The CDR3 reads CASSLGWMGETQYF. CDR3 bases: TGTGCCAGCAGCTTAGGATGGATGGGAGAGACCCAGTACTTC.

This chain uses TRBV20-1 with TRBJ1-1; 7 bases fit TRBD1. The V gene end was trimmed by 4 bases and the J gene end by 0 bases; junction bases not matched to a gene: 11. The germline V gene has CDR1 DFQATT and CDR2 SNEGSKA (reference sequence). This CDR3 is built from 16 residues. This CDR3 reads CSATEWDRNMNTEAFF. CDR3 sequence (DNA): TGCAGTGCTACCGAGTGGGACAGAAACATGAACACTGAAGCTTTCTTT.